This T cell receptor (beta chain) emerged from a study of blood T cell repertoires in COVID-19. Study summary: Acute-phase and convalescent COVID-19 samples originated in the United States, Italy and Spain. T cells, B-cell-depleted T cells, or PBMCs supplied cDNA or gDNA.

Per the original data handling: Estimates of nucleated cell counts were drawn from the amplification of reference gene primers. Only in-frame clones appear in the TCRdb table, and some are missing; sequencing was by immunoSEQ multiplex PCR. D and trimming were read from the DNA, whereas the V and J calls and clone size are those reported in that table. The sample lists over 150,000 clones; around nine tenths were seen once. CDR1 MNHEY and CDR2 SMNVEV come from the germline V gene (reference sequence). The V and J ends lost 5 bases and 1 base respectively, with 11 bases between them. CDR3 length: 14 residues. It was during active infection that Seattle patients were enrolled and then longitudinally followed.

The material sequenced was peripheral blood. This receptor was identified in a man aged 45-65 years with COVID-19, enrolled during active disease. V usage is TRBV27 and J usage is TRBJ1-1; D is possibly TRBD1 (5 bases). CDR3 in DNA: TGTGCCAGCAGTATAACAGGCGGGAACACTGAAGCTTTCTTT. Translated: CASSITGGNTEAFF.